These T cell receptor beta chains were read from a single sample in a study of shared clonotypes between healthy human individuals. The table came from immunoSEQ multiplex PCR; TCRdb's copy has only in-frame clones and leaves some out. The data show 1,500,000 or so clones, about 98.5% seen once. Input material: naive CD4+ T cells sorted from blood. The receptors originated from a man younger than 40 in good health. CDR3s include the opening cysteine and the closing phenylalanine or tryptophan. D genes are given only for firm matches. Clone size is stated in some rows and not others, as once, few, many or a class when expanded.

>TRBV2|.|.|TRBJ2-7
CASSGQDIYEQYF
TGTGCCAGCAGTGGACAGGACATCTACGAGCAGTACTTC
>TRBV7-2|.|.|TRBJ2-3
CASSLVRGGFGDTQYF
TGTGCCAGCAGCTTAGTCAGGGGAGGCTTTGGAGATACGCAGTATTTT
>TRBV15|TRBD1|.|TRBJ2-2
CATSRQGANTGELFF
TGTGCCACCAGCAGACAGGGGGCAAACACCGGGGAGCTGTTTTTT
>TRBV19|.|.|TRBJ1-2
CASSIGEDGYTF
TGTGCCAGTAGTATCGGGGAGGACGGCTACACCTTC
>TRBV5-1|TRBD2|.|TRBJ2-3
CASSFFHQRESGSADTQYF
TGCGCCAGCAGCTTTTTTCACCAGCGGGAGTCCGGGAGTGCAGATACGCAGTATTTT
>TRBV7-8|TRBD2|.|TRBJ2-1
CASSLAPGLAGVEQFF
TGTGCCAGCAGCTTAGCACCGGGACTAGCGGGAGTTGAGCAGTTCTTC
>TRBV9|.|once|TRBJ2-7
CASSVGLGEQYF
TGTGCCAGCAGCGTAGGTTTGGGGGAGCAGTACTTC
>TRBV30|.|.|TRBJ1-4
CAWSVQGRDEKLFF
TGTGCCTGGAGTGTACAGGGTAGGGATGAAAAACTGTTTTTT
>TRBV7-9|.|.|TRBJ2-7
CASSLVTGIYEQYF
TGTGCCAGCAGCTTAGTTACTGGGATCTACGAGCAGTACTTC
>TRBV18|.|.|TRBJ1-1
CASSPTGENTEAFF
TGTGCCAGCTCACCCACCGGTGAGAACACTGAAGCTTTCTTT
>TRBV6-6|TRBD1|.|TRBJ2-1
CASSPDRATYNEQFF
TGTGCCAGCAGCCCGGACAGGGCCACGTACAATGAGCAGTTCTTC
>TRBV28|.|.|TRBJ1-5
CASYTPQGYSNQPQHF
TGTGCCAGCTATACCCCCCAGGGCTATAGCAATCAGCCCCAGCATTTT
>TRBV9|TRBD1|.|TRBJ2-6
CASSVRSGQAVSGANVLTF
TGTGCCAGCAGCGTGAGGTCGGGACAGGCCGTCTCTGGGGCCAACGTCCTGACTTTC
>TRBV27|TRBD2|.|TRBJ2-7
CASKYSGMVYEQYF
TGTGCCAGCAAATATAGCGGGATGGTCTACGAGCAGTACTTC
>TRBV5-4|TRBD2|.|TRBJ2-1
CASSLSSGTSYNEQFF
TGTGCCAGCAGCTTGTCTAGCGGGACCTCCTACAATGAGCAGTTCTTC
>TRBV14|TRBD2|.|TRBJ2-2
CASSRPGLAGIFTGELFF
TGTGCCAGCAGCCGACCGGGACTAGCGGGGATTTTCACCGGGGAGCTGTTTTTT
>TRBV6-5|.|.|TRBJ1-1
CASSYSSRLANTEAFF
TGTGCCAGCAGTTACTCTAGCAGGCTCGCGAACACTGAAGCTTTCTTT
>TRBV29-1|.|.|TRBJ2-7
CSVVQGTYEQYF
TGCAGCGTTGTGCAAGGAACCTACGAGCAGTACTTC
>TRBV7-3|.|.|TRBJ2-1
CASSLIGGDEQFF
TGTGCCAGCAGCTTAATCGGAGGGGATGAGCAGTTCTTC
>TRBV9|.|.|TRBJ1-1
CASSVGAGTEAFF
TGTGCCAGCAGCGTCGGGGCGGGCACTGAAGCTTTCTTT
>TRBV4-3|.|.|TRBJ1-1
CASSFFRDFRTEAFF
TGCGCCAGCAGCTTTTTCAGGGATTTCCGTACTGAAGCTTTCTTT
>TRBV5-1|.|.|TRBJ2-3
CASSFALSVGSTDTQYF
TGCGCCAGCAGCTTTGCCCTCTCTGTGGGTAGCACAGATACGCAGTATTTT
>TRBV9|TRBD2|.|TRBJ2-3
CASSVGGSWGDTQYF
TGTGCCAGCAGCGTAGGCGGGAGTTGGGGAGATACGCAGTATTTT
>TRBV4-3|TRBD1|.|TRBJ2-3
CASSQGPLQGPDTQYF
TGCGCCAGCAGCCAAGGTCCGTTACAGGGGCCAGATACGCAGTATTTT